The 10 T cell receptor beta chains below were found in one sample sequenced in a study of esophageal squamous cell carcinoma under preoperative chemotherapy. The time point: after preoperative PTX-NDP chemotherapy. Using its own MiXCR run on the PCR reads, TCRdb lists one record per CDR3 protein. The repertoire holds roughly 30,000 distinct CDR3 sequences, around 50% seen once, with 23% in the top ten. Sampling took place from a patient given preoperative chemotherapy. The source is a human donor with esophageal squamous cell carcinoma. The donor label of this sample is uncertain.

Points on this clonotype: Since no conserved phenylalanine or tryptophan closes the CDR3, a read error is the likely cause. The DNA is omitted, as the CDR3 cannot be located on it reliably, and the CDR3 follows TCRdb's listing. This CDR3 is CASSLTGTVYQETRFS. The chain links TRBV7-2 to TRBJ2-5; TRBD1 is the table's D call, not checked against the DNA. In germline, CDR1 is SGHTA, CDR2 FQGNSA. The CDR3 comprises 16 residues, both ends counted.

As for this clonotype: An end of the junction differs from the germline gene, which may be a read error. The V gene is TRBV7-9, the J gene TRBJ2-4; 11 positions agree with TRBD2. There are 15 residues in the CDR3. Germline CDR1 and CDR2: SEHNR and FQNEAQ (reference sequence). The CDR3 sequence: CASSSLAGGKNTQYF. The CDR3 bases are TGTGCCAGCAGCTCGCTAGCGGGGGGTAAAAATACTCAGTACTTT.

This clonotype was counted a few times. The gene calls are TRBV7-2 and TRBJ2-5; 11 bases match TRBD2. Germline trimming cut 1 base from V and 11 bases from J; bases unmatched to any gene: 21. Germline CDR1 is SGHTA and CDR2 is FQGNSA. The CDR3 length is 19 residues. CDR3 region: CASSLVDASGRSTYNEQYF. In DNA, the CDR3 is TGTGCCAGCAGCTTAGTGGATGCTAGCGGGAGGTCCACCTACAATGAGCAGTACTTC.

This clonotype appeared a single time. At one of its ends the junction is not consistent with the germline gene, which may arise from a read error. The chain is built from TRBV7-3 and TRBJ2-3; TRBD2 aligns across 8 bases. Germline lookup yields CDR1 SGHTA and CDR2 FQGTGA. The CDR3 consists of 17 residues. CDR3 region: CASSLKLGRGDGDMQYF. CDR3 nucleotides: TGTGCCAGCAGCCTCAAACTGGGGCGGGGGGACGGAGATATGCAGTATTTC.

The chain employs TRBV27 and TRBJ2-1; the match to TRBD2 covers 8 bases. Germline assignment: CDR1 MNHEY and CDR2 SMNVEV (reference sequence). CDR3 length equals 16 residues. Losses at the gene ends were 0 bases for V and 3 bases for J; bases not matched to a gene: 4. The CDR3 spells CASSLSSGRIYNEQFF. In DNA form, the CDR3 reads TGTGCCAGCAGTTTATCAAGCGGGAGAATCTACAATGAGCAGTTCTTC.

This clonotype came up a few times. The rearrangement links TRBV12-3 or TRBV12-4 to TRBJ2-4; D is possibly TRBD1 (5 bases). V was cut by 3 bases and J by 3 bases, with 21 bases left in between. This CDR3 region has 18 residues. CDR3 nucleotides: TGTGCCAGCAGTTTGGGGCCCGACGAGTGGGTTGGCAAAAACATTCAGTACTTC. The encoded protein is CASSLGPDEWVGKNIQYF.

This clonotype was seen many times. DNA for the CDR3: TGTGCCAGCAGTTTATCACAGAACACTGAAGCTTTCTTT. This gives the protein CASSLSQNTEAFF. The rearrangement joins TRBV12-3 or TRBV12-4 to TRBJ1-1; D ambiguous. CDR3 length equals 13 residues. Trimming pared 2 bases from V and 1 base from J, leaving 5 bases between.

This clonotype came up a few times. The gene calls are TRBV11-3 and TRBJ1-1; D remains unclear. V shed 4 bases and J shed 1 base, with 13 bases lying between them. The CDR3 is 15 residues long. Germline-derived CDR1 and CDR2 are SGHNT and YENEEA. This CDR3 reads CASSSTPQPNTEAFF. In DNA, the CDR3 is TGTGCCAGCAGCTCAACCCCTCAGCCGAACACTGAAGCTTTCTTT.

The rearrangement joins TRBV12-3 or TRBV12-4 to TRBJ2-5; 10 positions match TRBD2. The V gene end was trimmed by 6 bases and the J gene end by 5 bases; junction bases not matched to a gene: 12. CDR3 length: 16 residues. The CDR3 protein is CASRIDLAGEGETQYF. For the CDR3, the DNA is TGTGCCAGCAGGATAGACCTAGCGGGAGAGGGCGAGACCCAGTACTTC.

The table lists this clonotype with many counts. The chain has TRBV27 and TRBJ2-5, with D perhaps matching TRBD1 (6 bases). V was cut by 6 bases and J by 11 bases, with 16 bases left in between. The CDR3 is 12 amino acids. The germline V gene has CDR1 MNHEY and CDR2 SMNVEV (reference sequence). The CDR3 DNA follows: TGTGCCAGCAGCCCCCCAACAGGGCCGCAGTACTTC. Its protein is CASSPPTGPQYF.